This record covers a single T cell receptor (beta chain). Its specificity is not known. This CDR3 is also generated by other DNA sequences in the sample. These data are taken from a study of graft-versus-host responses after intestinal transplantation. On the study more broadly: Multivisceral, liver-intestinal, or isolated intestinal transplants were received by the recipients. The whole recipient group had anti-thymocyte globulin induction followed by tacrolimus and steroids for roughly three years. Regarding the study as a whole: The presence of high graft-versus-host to host-versus-graft clonal ratios in allografts characterized patients with graft-donor T cell macrochimerism.

The protocol was immunoSEQ multiplex PCR, while the TCRdb copy is restricted to in-frame clones and leaves out a portion. Among some 120,000 clones listed, around 94% were seen once. The material was unstimulated CD4+ T cells sorted from spleen or lymph node cells, obtained before intestinal transplant. This clonotype originated in a human donor who received an intestinal transplant.

The CDR3 DNA reads as TGTGCCAGTAGTATAGGGGGGGGCGGAGAGACCCAGTACTTC. Its protein is CASSIGGGGETQYF. The chain uses TRBV19 and TRBJ2-5, with D possibly TRBD2 on 7 matching bases. This CDR3 has 14 amino acids. V was trimmed by 1 base and J by 4 bases, leaving 10 bases between them. The germline V gene encodes CDR1 LNHDA and CDR2 SQIVND (reference sequence).